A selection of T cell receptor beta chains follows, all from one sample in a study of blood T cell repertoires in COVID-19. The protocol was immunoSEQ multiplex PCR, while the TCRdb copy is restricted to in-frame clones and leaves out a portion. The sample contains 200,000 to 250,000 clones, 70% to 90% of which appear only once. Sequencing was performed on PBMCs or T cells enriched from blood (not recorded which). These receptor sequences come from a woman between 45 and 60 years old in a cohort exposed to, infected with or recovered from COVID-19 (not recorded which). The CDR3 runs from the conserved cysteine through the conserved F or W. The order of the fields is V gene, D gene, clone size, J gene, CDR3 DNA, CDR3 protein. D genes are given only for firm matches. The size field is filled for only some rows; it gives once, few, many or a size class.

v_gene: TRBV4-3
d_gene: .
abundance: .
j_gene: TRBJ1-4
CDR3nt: TGCGCCAGCAGCCAATTGGGACAAAATGAAAAACTGTTTTTT
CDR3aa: CASSQLGQNEKLFF

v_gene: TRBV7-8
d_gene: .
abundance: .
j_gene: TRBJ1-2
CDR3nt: TGTGCCAGCAGCCACGACAGAAACTATGGCTACACCTTC
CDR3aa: CASSHDRNYGYTF

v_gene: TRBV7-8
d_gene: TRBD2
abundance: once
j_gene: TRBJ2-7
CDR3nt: TGTGCCAGCAGCTTAGTGGGGACTAGCGGATACGAGCAGTACTTC
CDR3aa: CASSLVGTSGYEQYF

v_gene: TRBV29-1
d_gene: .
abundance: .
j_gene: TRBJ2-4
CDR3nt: TGCAGCGTTAAACTAGCCAAAAACATTCAGTACTTC
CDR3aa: CSVKLAKNIQYF

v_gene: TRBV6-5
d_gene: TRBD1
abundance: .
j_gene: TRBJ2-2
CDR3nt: TGTGCCAGCACCCGGGACAGGGGTATCGGGGAGCTGTTTTTT
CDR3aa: CASTRDRGIGELFF

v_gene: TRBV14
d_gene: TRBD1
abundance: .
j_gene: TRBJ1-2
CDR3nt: TGTGCCAGCAGCCAGATGACAGGGTTCGACGGGGGCTACACCTTC
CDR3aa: CASSQMTGFDGGYTF

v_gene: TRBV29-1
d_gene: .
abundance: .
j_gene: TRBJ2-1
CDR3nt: TGCAGCGTTTATTACCCTAGCGTGACCTACAATGAGCAGTTCTTC
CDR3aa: CSVYYPSVTYNEQFF

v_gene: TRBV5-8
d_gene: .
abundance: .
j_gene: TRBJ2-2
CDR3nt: TGTGCCAGCAGCTATAGGCAGGCAATTGTGTCCGGGGAGCTGTTTTTT
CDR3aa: CASSYRQAIVSGELFF

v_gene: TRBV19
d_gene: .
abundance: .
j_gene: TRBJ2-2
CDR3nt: TGTGCCAGTAGTATAGACATTACCGGGGAGCTGTTTTTT
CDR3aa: CASSIDITGELFF

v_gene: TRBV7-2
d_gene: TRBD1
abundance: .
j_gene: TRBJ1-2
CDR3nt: TGTGCCAGCAGCCGGGACAGGGACTATGGCTACACCTTC
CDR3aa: CASSRDRDYGYTF

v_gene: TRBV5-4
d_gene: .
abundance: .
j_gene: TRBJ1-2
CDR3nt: TGTGCCAGCAGCTCCCCGGGGCGGGGGGGCGGCTACACCTTC
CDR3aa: CASSSPGRGGGYTF

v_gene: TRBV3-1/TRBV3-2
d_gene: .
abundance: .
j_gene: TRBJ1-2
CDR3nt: TGTGCCAGCAGCCAAGAATTCGGTGGCTACACCTTC
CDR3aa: CASSQEFGGYTF

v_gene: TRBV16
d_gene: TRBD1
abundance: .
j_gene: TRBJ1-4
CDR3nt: TGTGCCAGCAGCCTCAGGGGGACAACTAATGAAAAACTGTTTTTT
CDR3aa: CASSLRGTTNEKLFF

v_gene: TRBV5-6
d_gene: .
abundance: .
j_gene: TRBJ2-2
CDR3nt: TGTGCCAGCAGCTTGACCCAGGGATGGACCGGGGAGCTGTTTTTT
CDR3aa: CASSLTQGWTGELFF

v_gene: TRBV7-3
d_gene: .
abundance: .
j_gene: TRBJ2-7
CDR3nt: TGTGCCAGCAGCTTAGGGTGGGGGCGCGAGCAGTACTTC
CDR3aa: CASSLGWGREQYF

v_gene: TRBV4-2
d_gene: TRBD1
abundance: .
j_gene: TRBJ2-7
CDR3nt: TGTGCCAGCAGCCCATCGGGACAGAACTACGAGCAGTACTTC
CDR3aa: CASSPSGQNYEQYF

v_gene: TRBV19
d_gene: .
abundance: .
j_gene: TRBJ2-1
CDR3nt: TGTGCCAGTAGTATAGGGACAGCGATCTACAATGAGCAGTTCTTC
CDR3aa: CASSIGTAIYNEQFF

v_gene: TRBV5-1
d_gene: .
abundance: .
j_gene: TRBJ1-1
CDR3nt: TGCGCCAGCAGCTTGGGGTCCTGGGGGGAGAACACTGAAGCTTTCTTT
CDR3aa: CASSLGSWGENTEAFF

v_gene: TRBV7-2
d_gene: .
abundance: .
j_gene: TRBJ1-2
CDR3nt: TGTGCCAGCAGCCCAACCTACAGGATAGCTAACTATGGCTACACCTTC
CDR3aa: CASSPTYRIANYGYTF

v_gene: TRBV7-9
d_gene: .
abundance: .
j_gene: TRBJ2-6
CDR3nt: TGTGCCAGCAGTTACGGGAGTAGTGGGGCCAACGTCCTGACTTTC
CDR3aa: CASSYGSSGANVLTF